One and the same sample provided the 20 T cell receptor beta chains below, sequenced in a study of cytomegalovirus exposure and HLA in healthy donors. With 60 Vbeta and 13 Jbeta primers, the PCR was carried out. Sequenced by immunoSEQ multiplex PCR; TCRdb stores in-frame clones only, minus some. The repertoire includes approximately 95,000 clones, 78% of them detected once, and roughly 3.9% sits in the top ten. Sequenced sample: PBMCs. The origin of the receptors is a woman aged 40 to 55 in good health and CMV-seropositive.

Here the CDR3 DNA reads TGTGCCAGCGGGGACACGGTTAATCAGCCCCAGCATTTT. Its protein product is CASGDTVNQPQHF. The chain has TRBV2 and TRBJ1-5, with a possible D match to TRBD1 (6 bases). Germline CDR1 reads SNHLY; CDR2 reads FYNNEI. Trimming stripped 8 bases from V and 4 bases from J, with 12 bases between. The CDR3 length is 13 residues.

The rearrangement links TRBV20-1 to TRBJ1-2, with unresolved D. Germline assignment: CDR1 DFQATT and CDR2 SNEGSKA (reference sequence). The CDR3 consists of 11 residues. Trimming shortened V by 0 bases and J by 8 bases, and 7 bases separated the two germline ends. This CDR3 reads CSARDLKGYTF. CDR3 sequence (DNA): TGCAGTGCTAGAGATCTAAAAGGCTACACCTTC.

CDR3 in amino acids: CASSPSTSGYEQYF. The CDR3 DNA sequence: TGTGCCAGCTCACCAAGCACCTCGGGTTACGAGCAGTACTTC. The rearrangement joins TRBV18 to TRBJ2-7; unclear D gene. V shed 2 bases and J shed 4 bases, with 12 bases lying between them. Per germline, CDR1 KGHSH and CDR2 LQKENI. The CDR3 is 14 amino acids.

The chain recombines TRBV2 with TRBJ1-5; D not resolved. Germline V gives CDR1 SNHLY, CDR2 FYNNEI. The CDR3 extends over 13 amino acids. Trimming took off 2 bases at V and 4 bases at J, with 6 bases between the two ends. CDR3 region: CASSENGNQPQHF. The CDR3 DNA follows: TGTGCCAGCAGTGAAAACGGGAATCAGCCCCAGCATTTT.

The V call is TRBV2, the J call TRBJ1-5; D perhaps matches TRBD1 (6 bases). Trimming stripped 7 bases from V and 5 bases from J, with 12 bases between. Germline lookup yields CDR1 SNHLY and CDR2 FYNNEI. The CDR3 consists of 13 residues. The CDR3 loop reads CASIRGVDQPQHF. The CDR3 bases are TGTGCCAGCATCAGGGGAGTGGATCAGCCCCAGCATTTT.

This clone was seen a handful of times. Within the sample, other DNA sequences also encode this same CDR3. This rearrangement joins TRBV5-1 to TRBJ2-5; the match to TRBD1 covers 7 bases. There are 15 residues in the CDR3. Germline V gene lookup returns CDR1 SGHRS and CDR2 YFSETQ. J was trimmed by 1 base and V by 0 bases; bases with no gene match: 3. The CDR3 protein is CASSLEGTAQETQYF. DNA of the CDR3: TGCGCCAGCAGCTTGGAAGGGACAGCCCAAGAGACCCAGTACTTC.

The CDR3 sequence is CASSLEQGYEQYF. CDR3 sequence (DNA): TGCGCCAGCAGCTTAGAACAGGGCTACGAGCAGTACTTC. V and J are TRBV5-1 and TRBJ2-7, with D possibly TRBD1 on 6 matching bases. Germline V gene lookup returns CDR1 SGHRS and CDR2 YFSETQ. Trimming cost V 2 bases and J 3 bases, with 9 bases left between them. The CDR3 spans 13 residues.

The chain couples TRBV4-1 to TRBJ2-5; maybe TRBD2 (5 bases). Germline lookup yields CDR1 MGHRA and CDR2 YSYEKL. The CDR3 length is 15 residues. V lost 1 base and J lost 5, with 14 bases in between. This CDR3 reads CASSQGPGRTETQYF. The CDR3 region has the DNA TGCGCCAGCAGCCAAGGTCCGGGAAGGACGGAGACCCAGTACTTC.

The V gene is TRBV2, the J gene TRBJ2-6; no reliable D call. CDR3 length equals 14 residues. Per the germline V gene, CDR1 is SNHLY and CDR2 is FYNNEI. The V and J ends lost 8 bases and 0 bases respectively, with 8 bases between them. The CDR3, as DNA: TGTGCCAGCTCGACTTACTCTGGGGCCAACGTCCTGACTTTC. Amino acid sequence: CASSTYSGANVLTF.

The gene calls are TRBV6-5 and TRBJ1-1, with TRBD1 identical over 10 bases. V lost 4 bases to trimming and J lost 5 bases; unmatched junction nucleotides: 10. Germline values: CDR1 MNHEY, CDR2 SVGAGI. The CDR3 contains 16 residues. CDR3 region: CASSFMTGGAETEAFF. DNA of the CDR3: TGTGCCAGCAGTTTCATGACAGGGGGCGCGGAGACTGAAGCTTTCTTT.

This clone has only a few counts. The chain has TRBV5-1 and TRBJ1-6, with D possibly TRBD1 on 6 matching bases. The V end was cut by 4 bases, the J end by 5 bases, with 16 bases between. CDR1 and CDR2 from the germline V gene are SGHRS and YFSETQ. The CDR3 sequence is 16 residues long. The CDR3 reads CASSPSRQAHNSPLHF. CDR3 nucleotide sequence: TGCGCCAGCAGCCCCTCACGACAGGCCCATAATTCACCCCTCCACTTT.

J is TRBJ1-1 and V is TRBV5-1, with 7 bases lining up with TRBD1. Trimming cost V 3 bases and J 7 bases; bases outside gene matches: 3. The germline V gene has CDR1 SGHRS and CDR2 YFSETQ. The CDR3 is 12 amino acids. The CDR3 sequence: CASSSGQLEAFF. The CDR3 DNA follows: TGCGCCAGCAGCTCGGGACAGCTTGAAGCTTTCTTT.

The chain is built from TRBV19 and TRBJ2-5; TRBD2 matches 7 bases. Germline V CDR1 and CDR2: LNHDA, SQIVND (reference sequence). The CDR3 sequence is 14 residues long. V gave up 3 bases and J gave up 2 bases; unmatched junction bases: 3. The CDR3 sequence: CASSMGGVQETQYF. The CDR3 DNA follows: TGTGCCAGTAGTATGGGGGGGGTACAAGAGACCCAGTACTTC.

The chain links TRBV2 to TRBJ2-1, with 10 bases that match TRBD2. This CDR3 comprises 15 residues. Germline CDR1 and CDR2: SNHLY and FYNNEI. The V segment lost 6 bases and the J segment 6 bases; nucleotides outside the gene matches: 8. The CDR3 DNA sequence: TGTGCCAGCAGAGCCGGGACTAGCGTAGCCAATGAGCAGTTCTTC. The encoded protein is CASRAGTSVANEQFF.

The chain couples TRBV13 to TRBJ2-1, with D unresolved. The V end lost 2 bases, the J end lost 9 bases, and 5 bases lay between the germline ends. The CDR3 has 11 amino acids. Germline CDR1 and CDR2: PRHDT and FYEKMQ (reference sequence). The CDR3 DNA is TGTGCCAGCAGCTTATTCGGTGAGCAGTTCTTC. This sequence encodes CASSLFGEQFF.

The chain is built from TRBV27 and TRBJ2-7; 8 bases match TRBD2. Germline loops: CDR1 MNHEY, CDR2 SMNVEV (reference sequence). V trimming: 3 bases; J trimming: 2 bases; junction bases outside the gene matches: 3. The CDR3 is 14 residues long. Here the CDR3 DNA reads TGTGCCAGCAGTTTGAGCGGGAGCACCTACGAGCAGTACTTC. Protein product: CASSLSGSTYEQYF.

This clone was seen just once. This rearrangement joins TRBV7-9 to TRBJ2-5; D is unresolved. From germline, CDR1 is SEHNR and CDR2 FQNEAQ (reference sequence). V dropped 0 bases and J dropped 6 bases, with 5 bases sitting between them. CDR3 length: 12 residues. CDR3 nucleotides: TGTGCCAGCAGCTTAGCCGGTCAGACCCAGTACTTC. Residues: CASSLAGQTQYF.

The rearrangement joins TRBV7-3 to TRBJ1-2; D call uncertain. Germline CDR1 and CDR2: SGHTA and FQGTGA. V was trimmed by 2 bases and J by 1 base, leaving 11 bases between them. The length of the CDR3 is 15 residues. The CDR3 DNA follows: TGTGCCAGCAGCTTAGGGCATAGTGGTAACTATGGCTACACCTTC. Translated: CASSLGHSGNYGYTF.

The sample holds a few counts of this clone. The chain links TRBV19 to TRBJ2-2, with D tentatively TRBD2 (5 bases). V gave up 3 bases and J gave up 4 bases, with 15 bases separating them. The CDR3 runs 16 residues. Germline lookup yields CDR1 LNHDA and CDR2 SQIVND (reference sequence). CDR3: CASSMWASSATGELFF. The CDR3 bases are TGTGCCAGTAGTATGTGGGCTAGCTCGGCCACCGGGGAGCTGTTTTTT.

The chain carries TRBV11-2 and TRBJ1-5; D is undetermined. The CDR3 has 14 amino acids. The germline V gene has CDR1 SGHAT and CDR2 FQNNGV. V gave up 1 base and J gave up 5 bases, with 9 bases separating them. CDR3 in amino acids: CASSLVGRDQPQHF. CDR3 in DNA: TGTGCCAGCAGCTTAGTTGGGCGCGATCAGCCCCAGCATTTT.